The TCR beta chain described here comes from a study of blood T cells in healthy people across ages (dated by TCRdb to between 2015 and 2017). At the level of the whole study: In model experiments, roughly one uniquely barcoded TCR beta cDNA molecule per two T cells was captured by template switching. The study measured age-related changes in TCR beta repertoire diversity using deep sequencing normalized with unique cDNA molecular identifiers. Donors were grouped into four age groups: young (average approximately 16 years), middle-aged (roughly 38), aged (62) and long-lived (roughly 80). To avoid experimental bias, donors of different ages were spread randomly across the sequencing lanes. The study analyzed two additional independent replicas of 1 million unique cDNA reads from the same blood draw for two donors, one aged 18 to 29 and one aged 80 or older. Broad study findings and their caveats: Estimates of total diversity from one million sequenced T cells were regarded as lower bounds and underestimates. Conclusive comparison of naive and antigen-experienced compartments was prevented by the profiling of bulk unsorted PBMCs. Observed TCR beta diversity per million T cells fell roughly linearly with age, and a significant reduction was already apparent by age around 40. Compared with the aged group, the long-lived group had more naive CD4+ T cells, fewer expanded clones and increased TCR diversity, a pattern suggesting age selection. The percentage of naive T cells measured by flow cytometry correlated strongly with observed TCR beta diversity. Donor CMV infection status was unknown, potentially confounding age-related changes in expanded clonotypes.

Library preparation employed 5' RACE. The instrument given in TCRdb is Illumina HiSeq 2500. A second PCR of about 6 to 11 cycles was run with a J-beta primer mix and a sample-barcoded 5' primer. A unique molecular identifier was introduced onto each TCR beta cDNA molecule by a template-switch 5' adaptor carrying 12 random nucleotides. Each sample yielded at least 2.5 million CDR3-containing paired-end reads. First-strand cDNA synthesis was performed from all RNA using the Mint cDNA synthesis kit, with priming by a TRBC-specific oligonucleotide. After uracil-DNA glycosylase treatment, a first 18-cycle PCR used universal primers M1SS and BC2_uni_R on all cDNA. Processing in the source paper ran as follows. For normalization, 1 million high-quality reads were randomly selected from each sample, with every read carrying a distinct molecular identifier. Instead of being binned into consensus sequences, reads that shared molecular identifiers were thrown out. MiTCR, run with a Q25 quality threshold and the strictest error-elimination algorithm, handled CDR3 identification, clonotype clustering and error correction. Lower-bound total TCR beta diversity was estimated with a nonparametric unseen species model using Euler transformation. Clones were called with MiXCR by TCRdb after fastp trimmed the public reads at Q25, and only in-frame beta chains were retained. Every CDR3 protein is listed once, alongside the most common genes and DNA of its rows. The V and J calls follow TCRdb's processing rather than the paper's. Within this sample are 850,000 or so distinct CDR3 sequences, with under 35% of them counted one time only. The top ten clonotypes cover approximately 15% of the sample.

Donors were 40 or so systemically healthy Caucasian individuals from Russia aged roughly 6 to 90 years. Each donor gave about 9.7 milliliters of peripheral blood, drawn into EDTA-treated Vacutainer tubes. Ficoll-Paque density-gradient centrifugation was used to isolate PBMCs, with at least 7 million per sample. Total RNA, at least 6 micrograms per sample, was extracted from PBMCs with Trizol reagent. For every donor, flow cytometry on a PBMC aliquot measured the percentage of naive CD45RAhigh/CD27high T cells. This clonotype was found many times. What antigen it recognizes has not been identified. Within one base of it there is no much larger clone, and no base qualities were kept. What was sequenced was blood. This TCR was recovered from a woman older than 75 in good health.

The CDR3 amino acid sequence is: CASSYSTVRGNEQFF. The nucleotides read TGTGCCAGCAGTTACTCGACGGTCAGGGGCAATGAGCAGTTCTTC. The chain is encoded by TRBV6-5 joined to TRBJ2-1; the D gene is perhaps TRBD1, from 6 matching bases. Measured from the cysteine to the phenylalanine, the CDR3 is 15 residues long. Only CDR3 DNA is held: 45 bases, read in frame from base 1. CDR1 and CDR2 are drawn from the germline V gene: MNHEY, SVGAGI. The germline ends are 12 bases apart after V is trimmed by 0 bases and J by 6 bases.